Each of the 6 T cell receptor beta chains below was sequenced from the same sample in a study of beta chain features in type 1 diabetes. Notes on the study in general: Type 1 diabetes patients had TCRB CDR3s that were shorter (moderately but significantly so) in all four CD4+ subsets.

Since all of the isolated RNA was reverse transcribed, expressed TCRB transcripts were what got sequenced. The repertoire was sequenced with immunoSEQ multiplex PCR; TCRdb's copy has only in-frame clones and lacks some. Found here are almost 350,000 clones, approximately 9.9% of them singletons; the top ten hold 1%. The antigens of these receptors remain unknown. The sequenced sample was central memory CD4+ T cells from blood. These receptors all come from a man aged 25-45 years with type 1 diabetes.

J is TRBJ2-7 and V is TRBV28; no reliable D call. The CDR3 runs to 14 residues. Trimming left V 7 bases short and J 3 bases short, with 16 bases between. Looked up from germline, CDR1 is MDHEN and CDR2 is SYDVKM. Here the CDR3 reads CASIQTLPRYEQYF. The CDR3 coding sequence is TGTGCCAGCATTCAGACTTTACCCCGCTACGAGCAGTACTTC. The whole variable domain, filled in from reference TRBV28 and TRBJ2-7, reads DVKVTQSSRYLVKRTGEKVFLECVQDMDHENMFWYRQDPGLGLRLIYFSYDVKMKEKGDIPEGYSVSREKKERFSLILESASTNQTSMYLCASIQTLPRYEQYFGPGTRLTVT.

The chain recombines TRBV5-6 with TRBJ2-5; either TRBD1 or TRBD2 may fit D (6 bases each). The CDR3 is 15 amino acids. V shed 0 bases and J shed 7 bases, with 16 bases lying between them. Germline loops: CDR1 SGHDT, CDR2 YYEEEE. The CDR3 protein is CASSLGRSGARTQYF. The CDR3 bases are TGTGCCAGCAGCTTGGGTCGGTCGGGGGCGAGGACCCAGTACTTC.

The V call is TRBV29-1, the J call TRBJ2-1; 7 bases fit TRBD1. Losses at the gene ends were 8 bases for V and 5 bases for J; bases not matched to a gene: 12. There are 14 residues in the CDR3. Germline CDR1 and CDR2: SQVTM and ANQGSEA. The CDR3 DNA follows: TGCAGCACTCTCACTAGGGGGCCAGACAATGAGCAGTTCTTC. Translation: CSTLTRGPDNEQFF.

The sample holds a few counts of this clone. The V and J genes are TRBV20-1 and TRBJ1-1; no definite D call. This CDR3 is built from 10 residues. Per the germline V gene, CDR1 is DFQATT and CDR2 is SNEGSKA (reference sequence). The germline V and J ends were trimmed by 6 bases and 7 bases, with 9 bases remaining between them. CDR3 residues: CSAVGIEAFF. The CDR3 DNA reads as TGCAGTGCGGTGGGGATTGAAGCTTTCTTT.

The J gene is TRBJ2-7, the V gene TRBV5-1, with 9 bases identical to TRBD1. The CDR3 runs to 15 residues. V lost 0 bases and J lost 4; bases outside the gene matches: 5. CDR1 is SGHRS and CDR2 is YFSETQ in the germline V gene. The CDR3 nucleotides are TGCGCCAGCAGCTTGGGGACAGGGGACGGATACGAGCAGTACTTC. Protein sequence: CASSLGTGDGYEQYF.

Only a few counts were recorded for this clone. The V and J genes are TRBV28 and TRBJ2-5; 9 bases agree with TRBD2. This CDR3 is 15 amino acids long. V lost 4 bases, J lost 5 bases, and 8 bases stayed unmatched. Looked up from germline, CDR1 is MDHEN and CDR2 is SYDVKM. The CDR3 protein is CASSSAGGGQETQYF. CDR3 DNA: TGTGCCAGCAGTTCGGCGGGAGGGGGGCAGGAGACCCAGTACTTC.